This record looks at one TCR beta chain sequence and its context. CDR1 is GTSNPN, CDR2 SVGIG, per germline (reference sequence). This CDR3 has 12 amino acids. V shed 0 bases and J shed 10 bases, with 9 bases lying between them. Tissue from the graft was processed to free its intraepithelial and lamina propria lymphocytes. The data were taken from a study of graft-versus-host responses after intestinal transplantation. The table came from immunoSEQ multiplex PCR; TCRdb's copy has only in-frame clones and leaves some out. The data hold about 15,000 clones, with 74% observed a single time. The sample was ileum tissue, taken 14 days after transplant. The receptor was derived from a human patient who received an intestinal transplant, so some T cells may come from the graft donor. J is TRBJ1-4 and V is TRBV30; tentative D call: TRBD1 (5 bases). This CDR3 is CAWSVTGGKLFF. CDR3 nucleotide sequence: TGTGCCTGGAGTGTGACGGGGGGAAAACTGTTTTTT.